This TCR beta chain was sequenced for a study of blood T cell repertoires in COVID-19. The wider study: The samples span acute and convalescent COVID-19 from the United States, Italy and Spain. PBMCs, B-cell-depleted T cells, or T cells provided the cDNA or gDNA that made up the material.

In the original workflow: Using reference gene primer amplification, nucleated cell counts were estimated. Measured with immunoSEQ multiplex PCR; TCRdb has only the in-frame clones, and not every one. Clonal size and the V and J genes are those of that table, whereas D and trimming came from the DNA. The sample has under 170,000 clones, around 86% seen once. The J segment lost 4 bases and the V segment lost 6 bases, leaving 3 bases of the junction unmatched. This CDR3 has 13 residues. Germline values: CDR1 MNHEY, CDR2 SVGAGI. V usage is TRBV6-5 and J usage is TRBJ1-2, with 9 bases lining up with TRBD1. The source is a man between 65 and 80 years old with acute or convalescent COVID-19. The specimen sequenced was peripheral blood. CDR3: CASRPTGGYGYTF. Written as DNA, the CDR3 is TGTGCCAGCAGGCCGACAGGGGGCTATGGCTACACCTTC.